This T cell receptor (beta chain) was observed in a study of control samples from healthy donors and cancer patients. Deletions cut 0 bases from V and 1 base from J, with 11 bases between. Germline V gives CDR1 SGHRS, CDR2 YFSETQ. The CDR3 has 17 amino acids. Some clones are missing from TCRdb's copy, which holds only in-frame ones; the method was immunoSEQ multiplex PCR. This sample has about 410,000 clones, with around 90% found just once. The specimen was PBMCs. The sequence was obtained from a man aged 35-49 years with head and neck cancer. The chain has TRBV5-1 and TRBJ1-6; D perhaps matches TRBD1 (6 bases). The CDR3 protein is CASSLVTGLSYNSPLHF. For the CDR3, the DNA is TGCGCCAGCAGCTTGGTAACAGGGTTGTCCTATAATTCACCCCTCCACTTT.